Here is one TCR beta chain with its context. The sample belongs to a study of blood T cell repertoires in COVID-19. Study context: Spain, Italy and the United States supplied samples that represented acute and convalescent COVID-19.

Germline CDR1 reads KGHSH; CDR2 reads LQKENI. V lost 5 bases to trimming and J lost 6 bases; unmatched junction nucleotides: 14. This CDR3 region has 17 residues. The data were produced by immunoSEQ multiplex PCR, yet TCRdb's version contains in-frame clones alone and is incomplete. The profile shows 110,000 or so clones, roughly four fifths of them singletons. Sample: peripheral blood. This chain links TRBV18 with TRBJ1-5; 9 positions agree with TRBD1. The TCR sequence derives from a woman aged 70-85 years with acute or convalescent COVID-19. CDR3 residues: CASSGELAGTGFQPQHF. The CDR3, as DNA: TGTGCCAGCTCAGGTGAGCTTGCGGGGACAGGGTTTCAGCCCCAGCATTTT. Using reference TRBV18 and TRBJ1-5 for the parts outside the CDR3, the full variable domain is NAGVMQNPRHLVRRRGQEARLRCSPMKGHSHVYWYRQLPEEGLKFMVYLQKENIIDESGMPKERFSAEFPKEGPSILRIQQVVRGDSAAYFCASSGELAGTGFQPQHFGDGTRLSIL.